Listed here are 19 T cell receptor beta chains from one sample, sequenced in a study of blood T cells in healthy people across ages. The authors ran a second PCR of about 6 to 12 cycles using a sample-barcoded 5' primer and a J-beta primer mix. TCRdb analysed the 5' RACE reads with MiXCR anew, one entry per CDR3 protein. The data hold around 1.7 million distinct CDR3 sequences, with 28% observed a single time. Source material: blood. These receptors all stem from a woman under 40 in good health.

This clonotype was counted many times. The V gene is TRBV20-1, the J gene TRBJ2-5, with D uncertain. V was shortened by 2 bases and J by 3 bases, with 19 bases between the two germline ends. This CDR3 has 16 amino acids. Germline V CDR1 and CDR2: DFQATT, SNEGSKA (reference sequence). The CDR3 bases are TGCAGTGCTAGATCCCCTCAGGCTAGAGGCAAAGAGACCCAGTACTTC. This gives the protein CSARSPQARGKETQYF.

This chain uses TRBV9 with TRBJ1-5; D remains ambiguous. V was cut by 1 base and J by 1 base, with 9 bases left in between. This CDR3 spans 15 amino acids. CDR1 SGDLS and CDR2 YYNGEE come from the germline V gene. CDR3 DNA sequence: TGTGCCAGCAGCGTAAAACAGCCCAGCAATCAGCCCCAGCATTTT. This sequence encodes CASSVKQPSNQPQHF.

The chain joins TRBV2 to TRBJ2-5; D might be TRBD1 (6 bases). This CDR3 has 12 amino acids. CDR1 is SNHLY, CDR2 FYNNEI, per germline. Trimming shortened V by 8 bases and J by 5 bases, and 12 bases separated the two germline ends. The CDR3 sequence: CASGKTGETQYF. The CDR3 DNA follows: TGTGCCAGCGGGAAAACAGGGGAGACCCAGTACTTC.

The sample holds many counts of this clonotype. V and J are TRBV7-3 and TRBJ2-1, with TRBD2 as a possible D gene (5 bases). Trimming removed 2 bases at V and 10 bases at J, with 12 bases between. CDR1 is SGHTA and CDR2 is FQGTGA in the germline V gene. CDR3 length: 13 residues. CDR3 amino acids: CASSLPGSGEQFF. Written as DNA, the CDR3 is TGTGCCAGCAGCTTACCCGGGTCGGGAGAGCAGTTCTTC.

This clonotype showed up just a few times. The chain links TRBV4-1 to TRBJ1-2, with 8 bases fitting TRBD1. This CDR3 is built from 16 residues. The V segment lost 0 bases and the J segment 2 bases; nucleotides outside the gene matches: 5. CDR1 is MGHRA and CDR2 is YSYEKL in the germline V gene. The CDR3 nucleotides are TGCGCCAGCAGCCAAGATGTGAGACAGGGGAACTATGGCTACACCTTC. It is translated as CASSQDVRQGNYGYTF.

In this sample, this clonotype turned up many times. For the CDR3, the DNA is TGTGCCAGCAGCCCCTCGACCGCAACTAATGAAAAACTGTTTTTT. It codes for CASSPSTATNEKLFF. V usage is TRBV7-9 and J usage is TRBJ1-4, with D unclear. Germline V CDR1 and CDR2: SEHNR, FQNEAQ (reference sequence). The CDR3 loop spans 15 amino acids. The V and J ends lost 5 bases and 0 bases respectively, with 10 bases between them.

This clonotype has a count of ten or more. This rearrangement joins TRBV9 to TRBJ2-7; tentative D call: TRBD2 (6 bases). The germline gives CDR1 SGDLS, CDR2 YYNGEE. The CDR3 spans 14 residues. V was shortened by 4 bases and J by 0 bases, with 11 bases between the two germline ends. This CDR3 reads CASSISGHSYEQYF. In DNA, the CDR3 is TGTGCCAGCAGCATAAGCGGGCACTCCTACGAGCAGTACTTC.

This clonotype came up a few times. This chain uses TRBV6-2 or TRBV6-3 with TRBJ1-2; 9 positions agree with TRBD1. V lost 5 bases, J lost 4 bases, and 8 bases stayed unmatched. This CDR3 is built from 15 residues. Germline CDR1 MNHEY, CDR2 SVGEGT. The CDR3 DNA follows: TGTGCCAGCAGTCCCCCGGGACAGGGCCGCTATGGCTACACCTTC. It is translated as CASSPPGQGRYGYTF.

The V call is TRBV5-1, the J call TRBJ2-5; D is ambiguous. V lost 3 bases and J 1 base, leaving 10 bases between the germline ends. This CDR3 is built from 14 residues. Per germline, CDR1 SGHRS and CDR2 YFSETQ. CDR3 sequence: CASSWSASQETQYF. CDR3 coding DNA: TGCGCCAGCAGCTGGAGTGCCAGCCAAGAGACCCAGTACTTC.

The CDR3 DNA reads TGCAGTGCTAGACTTCTAGCGGGAGGGTACCATGAGCAGTTCTTC. Translation: CSARLLAGGYHEQFF. This chain joins TRBV20-1 and TRBJ2-1; 12 nucleotides align to TRBD2. The CDR3 has 15 residues. The J segment lost 8 bases and the V segment lost 2 bases, leaving 7 bases of the junction unmatched. Germline V gives CDR1 DFQATT, CDR2 SNEGSKA (reference sequence).

The V gene is TRBV15, the J gene TRBJ2-2; tentatively, D is TRBD2 (5 bases). V lost 2 bases and J lost 4, with 8 bases in between. Germline values: CDR1 LNHNV, CDR2 YYDKDF (reference sequence). The CDR3 is 14 residues long. CDR3 amino acids: CATSRPGVTGELFF. CDR3 sequence (DNA): TGTGCCACCAGCAGACCCGGGGTCACCGGGGAGCTGTTTTTT.

This CDR3 is CSVSSGTSHHEQYF. CDR3 DNA: TGCAGCGTGAGCTCCGGGACTAGTCACCACGAGCAGTACTTC. The J gene is TRBJ2-4, the V gene TRBV29-1, with TRBD2 matching over 8 bases. The last part of the DNA fits TRBJ2-7 better; the J call may be wrong. Germline V gene sequence: CDR1 SQVTM, CDR2 ANQGSEA. The CDR3 has 14 amino acids.

This clonotype has a count of ten or more. The rearrangement joins TRBV9 to TRBJ1-2; D ambiguous. Looked up from germline, CDR1 is SGDLS and CDR2 is YYNGEE. V was shortened by 4 bases and J by 4 bases, with 11 bases between the two germline ends. The CDR3 is 13 amino acids. The CDR3 region has the DNA TGTGCCAGCAGCTCACCGCCTGCCTATGGCTACACCTTC. It encodes CASSSPPAYGYTF.

This clonotype was seen only a few times. This chain joins TRBV4-3 and TRBJ2-7; D might be TRBD2 (6 bases). The end of the DNA aligns better with TRBJ2-5, so the J call may be wrong. Germline values: CDR1 LGHNA, CDR2 YSLEER. The length of the CDR3 is 15 residues. As DNA, the CDR3 is TGCGCCAGCAGCCAAGGACTAGAGCTGGGAGTGACCCAGTACTTC. Its translation is CASSQGLELGVTQYF.

This clonotype occurred many times. The chain combines TRBV5-1 with TRBJ2-1; 14 bases align to TRBD2. The CDR3 length is 16 residues. From germline, CDR1 is SGHRS and CDR2 YFSETQ. The junction had 7 bases not matched to a gene; V was cut back by 4 bases and J by 7 bases. In nucleotides, the CDR3 is TGCGCCAGCAGCCAGGGGACTAGCGGGAGTAGAAATGAGCAGTTCTTC. Encoded protein: CASSQGTSGSRNEQFF. The full variable domain, with the rest looked up from reference TRBV5-1 and TRBJ2-1, is KAGVTQTPRYLIKTRGQQVTLSCSPISGHRSVSWYQQTPGQGLQFLFEYFSETQRNKGNFPGRFSGRQFSNSRSEMNVSTLELGDSALYLCASSQGTSGSRNEQFFGPGTRLTVL.

This clonotype was seen ten or more times. This chain uses TRBV27 with TRBJ2-4; 11 bases line up with TRBD2. The CDR3 is 17 amino acids. V shed 2 bases, J shed 0 bases, and the junction held 3 bases outside the gene matches. Germline CDR1 and CDR2: MNHEY and SMNVEV (reference sequence). DNA for the CDR3: TGTGCCAGCAGTTTAACTAGCGGGGGAATAGCCAAAAACATTCAGTACTTC. Residues: CASSLTSGGIAKNIQYF.

This chain links TRBV7-2 with TRBJ2-5, with 8 nucleotides matching TRBD1. Trimming removed 5 bases from V and 4 bases from J; junction bases left unmatched: 3. The CDR3 consists of 13 residues. Germline V lookup: CDR1 SGHTA, CDR2 FQGNSA. The CDR3 here is CASSNGQGETQYF. The CDR3 nucleotides read TGTGCCAGCAGCAATGGACAGGGAGAGACCCAGTACTTC.

J is TRBJ2-1 and V is TRBV27; 7 nucleotides align to TRBD1. V was clipped by 8 bases and J by 5 bases; unmatched bases: 6. In germline, CDR1 is MNHEY, CDR2 SMNVEV (reference sequence). The CDR3 totals 13 residues. CDR3 amino acids: CASGPRGNNEQFF. The DNA for the CDR3 is TGTGCCAGCGGCCCCAGGGGGAACAATGAGCAGTTCTTC.

With regard to this clonotype: A much more abundant neighbour one base away suggests this may be a read error. The rearrangement links TRBV29-1 to TRBJ2-1, with TRBD2 identical over 7 bases. This CDR3 spans 13 amino acids. CDR1 and CDR2 (germline): SQVTM, ANQGSEA. Trimming removed 4 bases from V and 13 bases from J; junction bases left unmatched: 13. The CDR3, as DNA: TGCAGCGTTGCGGGGGGAGGACGAGAGACCCAGTTCTTC. Translation gives CSVAGGGRETQFF.